These 15 T cell receptor beta chains came from one sample sequenced in a study of response to subunit inactivated influenza vaccine. TCRdb reanalysed the RT-PCR reads using MiXCR and keeps one entry per CDR3 protein. Here the sample spans approximately 700,000 distinct CDR3 sequences, roughly 14% being singletons. The starting material was PBMCs from blood, obtained approximately 15 days before vaccination. The receptor set was obtained from a man aged 45-60 years who received an inactivated influenza vaccine.

This clonotype appeared a few times. The chain links TRBV7-8 to TRBJ2-1; 15 bases match TRBD2. Germline CDR1 SGHVS, CDR2 FQNEAQ. CDR3 size: 17 residues. J lost 9 bases, V lost 3 bases, and 9 bases had no gene match. CDR3 sequence: CASSLWTSGRATSEQFF. As DNA, the CDR3 is TGTGCCAGCAGCTTGTGGACTAGCGGGAGGGCCACGAGTGAGCAGTTCTTC.

The chain carries TRBV12-3 or TRBV12-4 and TRBJ2-3, with 8 bases fitting TRBD2. The CDR3 totals 15 residues. The junction had 7 bases not matched to a gene; V was cut back by 1 base and J by 7 bases. CDR3 bases: TGTGCCAGCAGTTTAGGGGGACTAGGCCTTTATACGCAGTATTTT. Amino acid sequence: CASSLGGLGLYTQYF.

This clonotype was observed a handful of times. The rearrangement links TRBV24-1 to TRBJ2-3; 9 bases align to TRBD2. V shed 9 bases and J 4 bases; nucleotides not matched to a gene: 10. This CDR3 spans 15 amino acids. Germline V lookup: CDR1 KGHDR, CDR2 SFDVKD. The CDR3 spells CATGPGGRGSDTQYF. In DNA form, the CDR3 reads TGTGCCACCGGGCCTGGCGGGAGGGGGTCAGATACGCAGTATTTT.

At least ten counts were recorded for this clonotype. The chain is built from TRBV5-1 and TRBJ2-1, with TRBD2 identical over 12 bases. Germline V gene sequence: CDR1 SGHRS, CDR2 YFSETQ. CDR3 length: 15 amino acids. The junction had 4 bases not matched to a gene; V was cut back by 2 bases and J by 7 bases. CDR3 residues: CASSFLAGGSNEQFF. The CDR3 DNA follows: TGCGCCAGCAGCTTCCTAGCGGGAGGGAGTAATGAGCAGTTCTTC.

The chain is built from TRBV6-4 and TRBJ2-1; the D is unclear. The germline CDR1 and CDR2 sequences are MRHNA and SNTAGT. CDR3 length: 11 amino acids. V lost 2 bases to trimming and J lost 8 bases, with 4 bases between them. CDR3 DNA: TGTGCCAGCAGTGACGCTCATGAGCAGTTCTTC. Translating it yields CASSDAHEQFF.

The chain links TRBV2 to TRBJ2-7; D not resolved. The V gene lost 6 bases and the J gene lost 2 bases, with 8 bases spanning the gap. The CDR3 sequence is 12 residues long. Germline CDR1 SNHLY, CDR2 FYNNEI. In nucleotides, the CDR3 is TGTGCCAGCAGGGACCCCACCTACGAGCAGTACTTC. Encoded protein: CASRDPTYEQYF. The whole variable domain, filled in from reference TRBV2 and TRBJ2-7, reads EPEVTQTPSHQVTQMGQEVILRCVPISNHLYFYWYRQILGQKVEFLVSFYNNEISEKSEIFDDQFSVERPDGSNFTLKIRSTKLEDSAMYFCASRDPTYEQYFGPGTRLTVT.

Details on this clonotype: At one end the junction does not follow the germline gene, possibly because of a read error. The V call is TRBV9, the J call TRBJ2-5, with D tentatively TRBD2 (5 bases). The CDR3 runs 12 residues. Germline CDR1 and CDR2: SGDLS and YYNGEE. In nucleotides, the CDR3 is TGTACCAGCAGCGGCCCCGGAGAGACCCAGTACTTC. Its translation: CTSSGPGETQYF.

CDR3 DNA sequence: TGTGCCAGCAGATTGAGATTGGATACGCAGTATTTT. It encodes CASRLRLDTQYF. This chain joins TRBV12-3 or TRBV12-4 and TRBJ2-3; D remains ambiguous. The CDR3 is 12 residues long. Trimming pared 6 bases from V and 6 bases from J, leaving 10 bases between.

This clonotype was detected ten times or more. Sequence at one end of the junction differs from germline and may be a read error. This rearrangement joins TRBV5-1 to TRBJ2-5, with unresolved D. The CDR3 runs 13 residues. Germline V gene lookup returns CDR1 SGHRS and CDR2 YFSETQ. The CDR3 coding sequence is TGTGCCAGCAGCTTAGCTCAGCAAGAGACCCAGTACTTC. Translation gives CASSLAQQETQYF. The full variable domain, its missing parts supplied by reference TRBV5-1 and TRBJ2-5, is KAGVTQTPRYLIKTRGQQVTLSCSPISGHRSVSWYQQTPGQGLQFLFEYFSETQRNKGNFPGRFSGRQFSNSRSEMNVSTLELGDSALYLCASSLAQQETQYFGPGTRLLVL.

This rearrangement joins TRBV7-8 to TRBJ2-1, with TRBD2 matching 12 bases. V was clipped by 5 bases and J by 10 bases; unmatched bases: 9. This CDR3 contains 15 residues. Germline V CDR1 and CDR2: SGHVS, FQNEAQ. The CDR3 DNA sequence: TGTGCCAGCAGCGAGCGGGCTAGCGGGGGGGGCGAGCAGTTCTTC. Translating it yields CASSERASGGGEQFF.

There are many counts of this clonotype. This rearrangement joins TRBV15 to TRBJ2-3; D not resolved. In germline, CDR1 is LNHNV, CDR2 YYDKDF (reference sequence). The CDR3 has 13 amino acids. V gave up 0 bases and J gave up 8 bases, with 9 bases separating them. CDR3 coding DNA: TGTGCCACCAGCAGAGATGGCGGTGGTACGCAGTATTTT. Residues: CATSRDGGGTQYF.

This clonotype was detected only a few times. The gene calls are TRBV28 and TRBJ2-7; D perhaps matches TRBD2 (6 bases). Germline V gives CDR1 MDHEN, CDR2 SYDVKM. The CDR3 spans 16 residues. V was shortened by 6 bases and J by 5 bases, with 23 bases between the two germline ends. The CDR3 DNA reads TGTGCCAGCAGACCCACGGGGGAACGGGTTCTACACGAGCAGTACTTC. Protein sequence: CASRPTGERVLHEQYF.

The chain employs TRBV7-9 and TRBJ1-4; no clear D. This CDR3 has 16 amino acids. V lost 2 bases, J lost 0 bases, and 10 bases lay in between. Germline V gene sequence: CDR1 SEHNR, CDR2 FQNEAQ (reference sequence). The CDR3 region is CASSLPLVATNEKLFF. The CDR3 nucleotides read TGTGCCAGCAGCTTACCGCTAGTTGCAACTAATGAAAAACTGTTTTTT.

This clonotype was seen a handful of times. V and J are TRBV20-1 and TRBJ2-4, with TRBD2 identical over 7 bases. The CDR3 is made up of 13 amino acids. Germline CDR1 reads DFQATT; CDR2 reads SNEGSKA (reference sequence). CDR3 in amino acids: CILADLAKNIQYF. CDR3 coding DNA: TGCATTCTAGCGGACCTAGCCAAAAACATTCAGTACTTC.

The rearrangement links TRBV4-1 to TRBJ2-1; no clear D gene. Looked up from germline, CDR1 is MGHRA and CDR2 is YSYEKL. V lost 5 bases and J lost 10, with 12 bases in between. The CDR3 is made up of 12 amino acids. CDR3: CASSKELPEQFF. The DNA for the CDR3 is TGCGCCAGCAGCAAGGAGCTACCCGAGCAGTTCTTC.